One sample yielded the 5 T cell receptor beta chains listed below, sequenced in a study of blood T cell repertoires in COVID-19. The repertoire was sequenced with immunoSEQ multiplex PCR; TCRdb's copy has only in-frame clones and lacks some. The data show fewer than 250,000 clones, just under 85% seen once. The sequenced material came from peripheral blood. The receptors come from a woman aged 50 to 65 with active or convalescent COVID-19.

CDR3 loop: CASRTRDSTEAFF. The CDR3, as DNA: TGTGCCAGCAGGACAAGGGACAGCACTGAAGCTTTCTTT. The chain carries TRBV6-5 and TRBJ1-1, with 7 bases identical to TRBD1. The CDR3 loop spans 13 amino acids. CDR1 is MNHEY, CDR2 SVGAGI, per germline. V was clipped by 6 bases and J by 4 bases; unmatched bases: 5.

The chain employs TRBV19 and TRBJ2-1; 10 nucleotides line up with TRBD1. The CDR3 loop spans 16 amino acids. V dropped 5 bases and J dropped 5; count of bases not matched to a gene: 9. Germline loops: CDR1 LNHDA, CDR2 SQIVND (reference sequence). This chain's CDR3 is CASSPRDRGRHNEQFF. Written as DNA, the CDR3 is TGTGCCAGTAGTCCGAGGGACAGGGGAAGACACAATGAGCAGTTCTTC.

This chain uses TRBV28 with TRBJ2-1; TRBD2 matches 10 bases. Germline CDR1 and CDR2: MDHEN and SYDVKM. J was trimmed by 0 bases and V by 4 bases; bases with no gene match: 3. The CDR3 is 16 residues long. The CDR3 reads CASSSASGGSYNEQFF. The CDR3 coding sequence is TGTGCCAGCAGTTCCGCTAGCGGGGGCTCCTACAATGAGCAGTTCTTC.

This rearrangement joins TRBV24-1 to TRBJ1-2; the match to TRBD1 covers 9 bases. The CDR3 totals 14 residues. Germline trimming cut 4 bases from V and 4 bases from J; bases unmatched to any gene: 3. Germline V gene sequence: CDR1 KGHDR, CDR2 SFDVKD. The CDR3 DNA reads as TGTGCCACCAGTGAAACAGGGGGCGGCTATGGCTACACCTTC. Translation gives CATSETGGGYGYTF.

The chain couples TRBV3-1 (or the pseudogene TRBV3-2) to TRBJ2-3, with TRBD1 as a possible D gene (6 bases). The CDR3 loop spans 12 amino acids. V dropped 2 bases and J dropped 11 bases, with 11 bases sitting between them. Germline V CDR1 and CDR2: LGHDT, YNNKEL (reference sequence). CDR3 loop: CASSQYRELQYF. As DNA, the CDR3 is TGTGCCAGCAGCCAATACAGGGAGTTGCAGTATTTT.